This T cell receptor beta chain was identified during a study of T cell changes during pregnancy in multiple sclerosis. The method was immunoSEQ multiplex PCR; TCRdb's version includes in-frame clones alone and lacks a portion of them. The sample shows some 50,000 clones, 90% to 95% of them seen only once. The CDR3 contains 14 residues. The V and J ends lost 6 bases and 6 bases, in that order; junction bases with no gene match: 7. The germline gives CDR1 MNHEY, CDR2 SVGAGI. The TCR sequence derives from a female donor with multiple sclerosis, enrolled in a pregnancy study. The source material was CD4+ T cells from peripheral blood mononuclear cells, sampled in the second trimester of pregnancy. J is TRBJ1-5 and V is TRBV6-5, with 8 bases that match TRBD1. CDR3 sequence reads: CASRPTGGSQPQHF. In DNA, the CDR3 is TGTGCCAGCAGACCAACAGGGGGGAGTCAGCCCCAGCATTTT.